The 25 T cell receptor beta chains reported below all come from one sample, sequenced in a study of T cell responses to AZD1222 COVID-19 vaccine. Produced via immunoSEQ multiplex PCR; TCRdb's table is partial and in-frame only. This sample has about 190,000 clones; around 87% occur once, and the top ten carry 2.5% to 3%. Material: peripheral blood, obtained on day 0 of MenACWY control vaccination. These TCRs come from an adult in good health.

The J gene is TRBJ2-4, the V gene TRBV6-5; D tentatively fits TRBD1 or TRBD2 (6 bases each). In germline, CDR1 is MNHEY, CDR2 SVGAGI. V dropped 0 bases and J dropped 8 bases, with 14 bases sitting between them. This CDR3 region has 15 residues. The CDR3 loop is CASSYSSGAFDIQYF. CDR3 coding DNA: TGTGCCAGCAGTTACTCGTCGGGGGCGTTTGACATTCAGTACTTC.

This chain links TRBV28 with TRBJ1-2, with 8 bases aligning to TRBD1. Per the germline V gene, CDR1 is MDHEN and CDR2 is SYDVKM. CDR3 size: 15 residues. V shed 6 bases and J 8 bases; nucleotides not matched to a gene: 14. CDR3 loop: CASRRTDRGMRGYTF. In DNA, the CDR3 is TGTGCCAGCAGAAGGACCGACAGGGGTATGCGGGGCTACACCTTC.

V is TRBV5-1 and J is TRBJ2-3, with D perhaps matching TRBD2 (6 bases). Per germline, CDR1 SGHRS and CDR2 YFSETQ. This CDR3 is built from 17 residues. The ends were cut back, 4 bases at V and 2 bases at J, with 20 bases in the middle. The CDR3 reads CASSQPSGAALTDTQYF. CDR3 coding DNA: TGCGCCAGCAGCCAACCCTCGGGAGCGGCCCTCACAGATACGCAGTATTTT. Complete variable domain (other parts from reference TRBV5-1 and TRBJ2-3): KAGVTQTPRYLIKTRGQQVTLSCSPISGHRSVSWYQQTPGQGLQFLFEYFSETQRNKGNFPGRFSGRQFSNSRSEMNVSTLELGDSALYLCASSQPSGAALTDTQYFGPGTRLTVL.

The rearrangement uses TRBV10-3 and TRBJ2-3; either TRBD1 or TRBD2 may supply D (5 bases each). The CDR3 spans 15 residues. Trimming took off 5 bases at V and 0 bases at J, with 12 bases between the two ends. The germline V gene encodes CDR1 ENHRY and CDR2 SYGVKD. The CDR3 coding sequence is TGTGCCATCAGTCCTGGGGGATCTAGCACAGATACGCAGTATTTT. It translates to CAISPGGSSTDTQYF.

This clone was seen a few times. The V gene is TRBV13, the J gene TRBJ2-7; tentatively, D is TRBD2 (5 bases). Trimming took 2 bases from V and 5 from J, leaving 13 bases between them. Germline V gene lookup returns CDR1 PRHDT and CDR2 FYEKMQ (reference sequence). There are 14 residues in the CDR3. The CDR3 sequence is CASSLLKGGDEQYF. CDR3 DNA sequence: TGTGCCAGCAGCTTACTAAAAGGAGGCGACGAGCAGTACTTC. The whole variable domain, remainder taken from reference TRBV13 and TRBJ2-7, is AAGVIQSPRHLIKEKRETATLKCYPIPRHDTVYWYQQGPGQDPQFLISFYEKMQSDKGSIPDRFSAQQFSDYHSELNMSSLELGDSALYFCASSLLKGGDEQYFGPGTRLTVT.

V gene TRBV27 combines with J gene TRBJ1-2, with D tentatively TRBD1 (5 bases). Germline values: CDR1 MNHEY, CDR2 SMNVEV (reference sequence). Trimming left V 6 bases short and J 7 bases short, with 24 bases between. This CDR3 comprises 16 residues. CDR3 sequence (DNA): TGTGCCAGCAGCATAACGGGGCAGGGAACAAGGGCTGGCTACACCTTC. Translation: CASSITGQGTRAGYTF.

The chain has TRBV3-1 (or the pseudogene TRBV3-2) and TRBJ1-2; a possible D gene is TRBD1 (5 bases). Germline V CDR1 and CDR2: LGHDT, YNNKEL (reference sequence). V lost 4 bases, J lost 5 bases, and 11 bases lay in between. CDR3 size: 13 residues. The CDR3 loop is CASSPRGEYGYTF. As DNA, the CDR3 is TGTGCCAGCAGCCCGCGGGGGGAGTATGGCTACACCTTC.

V usage is TRBV12-3 or TRBV12-4 and J usage is TRBJ2-7; D tentatively reads TRBD1 or TRBD2 (5 bases each). V shed 6 bases and J shed 5 bases, with 11 bases lying between them. The CDR3 has 12 residues. The CDR3 DNA is TGTGCCAGCAGCCCCGAGGGGAACGAGCAGTACTTC. It is translated as CASSPEGNEQYF.

The CDR3 protein is CASSPNPGTSVETQYF. In DNA form, the CDR3 reads TGTGCCAGCAGTCCCAATCCGGGGACTAGCGTAGAGACCCAGTACTTC. V gene TRBV2 combines with J gene TRBJ2-5, with 10 bases identical to TRBD2. The germline V gene encodes CDR1 SNHLY and CDR2 FYNNEI. This CDR3 comprises 16 residues. With V trimmed by 5 bases and J by 4 bases, 10 bases remained unmatched.

The V call is TRBV15, the J call TRBJ2-3, with a tentative D call TRBD1 (6 bases). CDR3 length: 16 residues. The V end lost 0 bases, the J end lost 2 bases, and 12 bases lay between the germline ends. In germline, CDR1 is LNHNV, CDR2 YYDKDF (reference sequence). The CDR3 DNA sequence: TGTGCCACCAGCAGAGATCTGGGGGCCCCCACAGATACGCAGTATTTT. Amino acids: CATSRDLGAPTDTQYF.

The chain's CDR3 is CASSLPGGDTQYF. CDR3 nucleotides: TGTGCCAGCAGCTTACCAGGGGGCGATACGCAGTATTTT. J is TRBJ2-3 and V is TRBV7-9, with TRBD1 matching over 8 bases. This CDR3 comprises 13 residues. Unmatched junction bases numbered 1, after V lost 2 bases and J lost 6 bases. Germline CDR1 reads SEHNR; CDR2 reads FQNEAQ (reference sequence).

The chain couples TRBV5-6 to TRBJ1-2; a weak D match, TRBD1 (6 bases). Trimming removed 4 bases at V and 2 bases at J, with 12 bases between. This CDR3 spans 14 amino acids. Germline-derived CDR1 and CDR2 are SGHDT and YYEEEE. CDR3: CASSPGQTNYGYTF. Written as DNA, the CDR3 is TGTGCCAGCAGCCCCGGACAGACCAACTATGGCTACACCTTC.

CDR3 amino acids: CASSLDSSGGYGYTF. As DNA, the CDR3 is TGTGCCAGCAGCTTAGATTCATCCGGGGGCTATGGCTACACCTTC. The chain uses TRBV7-9 and TRBJ1-2; D might be TRBD1 (5 bases). V lost 1 base and J 4 bases, leaving 13 bases between the germline ends. Germline assignment: CDR1 SEHNR and CDR2 FQNEAQ (reference sequence). The length of the CDR3 is 15 residues.

The chain couples TRBV12-3 or TRBV12-4 to TRBJ1-1, with unresolved D. This CDR3 contains 12 residues. Trimming left V 7 bases short and J 7 bases short, with 13 bases between. CDR3 protein: CASTQDPYEAFF. The DNA for the CDR3 is TGTGCCAGCACCCAGGACCCATATGAAGCTTTCTTT.

In its sample, this clone was seen a few times. The chain uses TRBV28 and TRBJ2-7; no firm D call. The germline CDR1 and CDR2 sequences are MDHEN and SYDVKM. The CDR3 is 14 amino acids. V shed 6 bases and J shed 0 bases, with 12 bases lying between them. The CDR3 is CASSPPASSYEQYF. The CDR3 coding sequence is TGTGCCAGCAGCCCCCCGGCGAGCTCCTACGAGCAGTACTTC.

The V and J genes are TRBV6-5 and TRBJ1-2; possible D gene TRBD1, 5 bases. Germline assignment: CDR1 MNHEY and CDR2 SVGAGI. The CDR3 length is 15 residues. V dropped 4 bases and J dropped 7 bases, with 19 bases sitting between them. CDR3 nucleotides: TGTGCCAGCAGTTCAGGAACAGGCCGGTTCGTTGGCTACACCTTC. Residues: CASSSGTGRFVGYTF.

The chain carries TRBV5-4 and TRBJ2-1; D gene unclear. The length of the CDR3 is 13 residues. The V end was cut by 6 bases, the J end by 5 bases, with 12 bases between. The germline gives CDR1 SGHNT, CDR2 YYREEE (reference sequence). CDR3 nucleotide sequence: TGTGCCAGCAACCCAGGAGCCAACAATGAGCAGTTCTTC. This encodes CASNPGANNEQFF.

This rearrangement joins TRBV6-5 to TRBJ2-5, with D uncertain. V gave up 7 bases and J gave up 5 bases, with 8 bases separating them. Germline values: CDR1 MNHEY, CDR2 SVGAGI. CDR3 length equals 11 residues. This chain's CDR3 is CASTERETQYF. The CDR3 region has the DNA TGTGCCAGCACGGAAAGGGAGACCCAGTACTTC.

The chain combines TRBV4-1 with TRBJ2-3, with D hard to call. V dropped 1 base and J dropped 6 bases, with 11 bases sitting between them. The germline V gene encodes CDR1 MGHRA and CDR2 YSYEKL. This CDR3 contains 14 residues. The CDR3 protein is CASSQVVSVDTQYF. DNA for the CDR3: TGCGCCAGCAGCCAAGTGGTCTCAGTGGATACGCAGTATTTT.

The J gene is TRBJ1-2, the V gene TRBV9, with a weak D call TRBD1 (6 bases). V lost 0 bases, J lost 0 bases, and 6 bases lay in between. Per the germline V gene, CDR1 is SGDLS and CDR2 is YYNGEE. The CDR3 extends over 14 amino acids. CDR3 coding DNA: TGTGCCAGCAGCGTAGGGACAGCTAACTATGGCTACACCTTC. Translation gives CASSVGTANYGYTF.

The chain combines TRBV30 with TRBJ1-1, with no clear D. The CDR3 has 12 residues. V was trimmed by 1 base and J by 6 bases, leaving 9 bases between them. CDR1 and CDR2 (germline): GTSNPN, SVGIG (reference sequence). This CDR3 reads CAWSARSAEAFF. CDR3 coding DNA: TGTGCCTGGAGTGCCCGCTCAGCTGAAGCTTTCTTT.

This chain connects TRBV28 to TRBJ2-7, with TRBD2 matching over 9 bases. Germline V CDR1 and CDR2: MDHEN, SYDVKM. The junction had 10 bases not matched to a gene; V was cut back by 3 bases and J by 4 bases. This CDR3 is 16 amino acids long. The CDR3 spells CASSFPASGKVYEQYF. The CDR3 nucleotides read TGTGCCAGCAGTTTCCCTGCTAGCGGGAAAGTATACGAGCAGTACTTC.

This clone was observed once. CDR3 protein: CASSRITGLGTEAFF. The CDR3 DNA follows: TGTGCCAGCTCCCGGATTACAGGGCTGGGGACTGAAGCTTTCTTT. The V and J genes are TRBV18 and TRBJ1-1; D is possibly TRBD1 (6 bases). Trimming stripped 6 bases from V and 5 bases from J, with 19 bases between. The CDR3 has 15 amino acids. CDR1 KGHSH and CDR2 LQKENI come from the germline V gene.

This clone was detected only once. The V gene is TRBV9, the J gene TRBJ2-7, with 9 bases fitting TRBD2. CDR1 is SGDLS, CDR2 YYNGEE, per germline. The J segment lost 3 bases and the V segment lost 0 bases, leaving 7 bases of the junction unmatched. The CDR3 is 16 residues long. The CDR3 coding sequence is TGTGCCAGCAGCGTAGCTCCAGCGGGAGGAATCTACGAGCAGTACTTC. Residues: CASSVAPAGGIYEQYF.

The V gene is TRBV7-8, the J gene TRBJ1-6; D may be TRBD1 (6 bases). The CDR3 is 14 amino acids. V lost 2 bases and J lost 9, with 11 bases in between. The V gene's germline CDR1 is SGHVS and CDR2 FQNEAQ. The DNA for the CDR3 is TGTGCCAGCAGCTTACAGGGGTTATCTTCACCCCTCCACTTT. This sequence encodes CASSLQGLSSPLHF.